This T cell receptor beta chain is from a study of blood T cell repertoires in COVID-19. On the study more broadly: From the United States, Italy and Spain came samples of acute and convalescent COVID-19. Sample material is recorded as cDNA or gDNA derived from T cells, B-cell-depleted T cells, or PBMCs.

This clone has only a few counts. Trimming at V came to 8 bases and at J to 0 bases, leaving 10 bases not matched to a gene. Germline V CDR1 and CDR2: GTSNPN, SVGIG (reference sequence). The CDR3 spans 14 residues. TCRdb keeps only in-frame clones here, not all; method: immunoSEQ multiplex PCR. Seen here are around 300,000 clones, around 86% observed once, and the top ten hold roughly 2.3%. This clonotype was sampled from a man between 45 and 60 years old with acute or convalescent COVID-19. The chain is built from TRBV30 and TRBJ2-7; 7 positions agree with TRBD1. Sequencing input: peripheral blood. The DNA of the CDR3 is TGTGCCGGGAACAGGGGTCTGAGCTCCTACGAGCAGTACTTC. It translates to CAGNRGLSSYEQYF. The whole variable domain, filled in from reference TRBV30 and TRBJ2-7, reads SQTIHQWPATLVQPVGSPLSLECTVEGTSNPNLYWYRQAAGRGLQLLFYSVGIGQISSEVPQNLSASRPQDRQFILSSKKLLLSDSGFYLCAGNRGLSSYEQYFGPGTRLTVT.